This entry describes one T cell receptor (beta chain). Its cognate antigen is unknown. The data stem from a study of cytomegalovirus exposure and HLA in healthy donors. Study outcomes and limitations: Cytomegalovirus status was reportedly diagnosed by the classifier with high sensitivity and specificity.

Sequencing used immunoSEQ multiplex PCR; TCRdb keeps in-frame clones, though not all of them. The sample includes over 250,000 clones, 86% of them seen just once. This sequence was found in a woman aged 18-30 years in good health and CMV-seronegative. Sequences were obtained from PBMCs.

This CDR3 is CASQREGSNTEAFF. In nucleotides, the CDR3 is TGTGCCAGCCAAAGGGAGGGTTCGAACACTGAAGCTTTCTTT. The rearrangement uses TRBV6-6 and TRBJ1-1; D not resolved. The CDR3 length is 14 residues. CDR1 and CDR2 (germline): MNHNY, SVGAGI (reference sequence). V gave up 8 bases and J gave up 1 base, with 14 bases separating them.